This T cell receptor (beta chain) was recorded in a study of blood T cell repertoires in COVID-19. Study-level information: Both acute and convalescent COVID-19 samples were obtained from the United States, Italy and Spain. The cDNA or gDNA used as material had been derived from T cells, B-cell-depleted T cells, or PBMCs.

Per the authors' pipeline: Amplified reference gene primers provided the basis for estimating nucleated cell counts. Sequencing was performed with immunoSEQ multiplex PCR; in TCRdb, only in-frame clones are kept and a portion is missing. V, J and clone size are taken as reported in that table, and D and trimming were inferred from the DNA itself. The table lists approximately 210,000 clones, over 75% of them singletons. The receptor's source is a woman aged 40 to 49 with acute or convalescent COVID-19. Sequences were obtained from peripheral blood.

CDR3 region: CATSLGGLRETQYF. In DNA form, the CDR3 reads TGTGCCACCAGTCTGGGGGGGCTACGGGAGACCCAGTACTTC. V is TRBV24-1 and J is TRBJ2-5; D perhaps matches TRBD2 (7 bases). Germline V gene lookup returns CDR1 KGHDR and CDR2 SFDVKD. V lost 6 bases and J 5 bases, leaving 15 bases between the germline ends. The CDR3 runs 14 residues.